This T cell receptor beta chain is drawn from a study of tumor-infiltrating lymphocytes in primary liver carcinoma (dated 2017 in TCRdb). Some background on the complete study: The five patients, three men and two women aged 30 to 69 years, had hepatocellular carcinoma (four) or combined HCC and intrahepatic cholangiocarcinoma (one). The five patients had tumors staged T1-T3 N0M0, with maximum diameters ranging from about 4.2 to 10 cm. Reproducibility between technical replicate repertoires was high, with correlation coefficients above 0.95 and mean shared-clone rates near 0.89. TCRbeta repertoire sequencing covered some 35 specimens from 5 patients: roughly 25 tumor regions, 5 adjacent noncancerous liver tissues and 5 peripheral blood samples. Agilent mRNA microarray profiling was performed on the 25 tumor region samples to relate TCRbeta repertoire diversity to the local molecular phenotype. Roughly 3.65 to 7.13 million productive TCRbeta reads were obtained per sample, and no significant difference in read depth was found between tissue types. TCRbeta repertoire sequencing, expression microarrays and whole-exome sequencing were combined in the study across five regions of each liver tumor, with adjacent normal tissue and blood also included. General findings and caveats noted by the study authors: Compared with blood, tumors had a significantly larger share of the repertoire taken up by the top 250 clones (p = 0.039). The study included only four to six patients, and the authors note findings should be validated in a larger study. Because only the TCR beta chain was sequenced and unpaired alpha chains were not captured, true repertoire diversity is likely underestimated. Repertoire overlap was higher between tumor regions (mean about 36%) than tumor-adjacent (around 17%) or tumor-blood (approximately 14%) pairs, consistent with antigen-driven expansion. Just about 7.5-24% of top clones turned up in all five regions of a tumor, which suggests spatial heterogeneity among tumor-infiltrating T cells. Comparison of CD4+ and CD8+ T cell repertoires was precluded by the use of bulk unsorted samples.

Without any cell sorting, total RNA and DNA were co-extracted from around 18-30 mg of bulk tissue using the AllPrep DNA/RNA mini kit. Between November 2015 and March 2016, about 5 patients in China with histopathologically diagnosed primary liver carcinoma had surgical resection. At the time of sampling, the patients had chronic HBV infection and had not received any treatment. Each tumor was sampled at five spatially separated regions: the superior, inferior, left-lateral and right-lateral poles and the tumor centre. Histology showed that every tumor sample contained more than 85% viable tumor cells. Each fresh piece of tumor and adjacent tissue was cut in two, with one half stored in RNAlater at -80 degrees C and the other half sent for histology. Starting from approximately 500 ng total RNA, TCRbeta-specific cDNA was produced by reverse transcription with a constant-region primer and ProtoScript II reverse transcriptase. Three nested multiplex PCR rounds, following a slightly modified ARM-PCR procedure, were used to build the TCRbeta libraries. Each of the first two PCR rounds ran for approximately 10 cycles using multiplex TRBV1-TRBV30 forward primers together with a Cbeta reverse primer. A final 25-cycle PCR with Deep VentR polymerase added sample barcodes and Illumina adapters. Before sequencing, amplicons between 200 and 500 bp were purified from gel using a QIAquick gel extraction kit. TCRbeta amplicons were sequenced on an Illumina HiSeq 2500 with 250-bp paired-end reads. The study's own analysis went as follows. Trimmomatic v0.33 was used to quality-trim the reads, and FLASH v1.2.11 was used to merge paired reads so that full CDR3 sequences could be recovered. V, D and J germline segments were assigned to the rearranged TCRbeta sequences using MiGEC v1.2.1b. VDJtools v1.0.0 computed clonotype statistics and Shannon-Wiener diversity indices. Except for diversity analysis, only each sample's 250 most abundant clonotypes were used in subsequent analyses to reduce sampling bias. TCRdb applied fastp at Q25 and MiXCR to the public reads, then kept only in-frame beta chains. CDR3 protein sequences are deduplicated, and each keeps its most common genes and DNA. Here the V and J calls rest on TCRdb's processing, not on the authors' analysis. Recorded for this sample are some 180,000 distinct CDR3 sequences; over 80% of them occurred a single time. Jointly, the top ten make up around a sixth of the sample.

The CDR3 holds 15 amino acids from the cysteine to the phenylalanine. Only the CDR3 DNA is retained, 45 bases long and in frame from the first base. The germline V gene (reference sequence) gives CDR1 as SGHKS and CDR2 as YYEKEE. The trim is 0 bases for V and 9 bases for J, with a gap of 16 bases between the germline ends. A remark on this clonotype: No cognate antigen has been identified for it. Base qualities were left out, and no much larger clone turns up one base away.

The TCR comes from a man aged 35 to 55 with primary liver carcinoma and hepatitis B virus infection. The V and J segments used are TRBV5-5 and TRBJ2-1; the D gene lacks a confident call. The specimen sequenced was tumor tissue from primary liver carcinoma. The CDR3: CASSLGLGMVSEQFF. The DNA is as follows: TGTGCCAGCAGCTTGGGTCTAGGTATGGTCAGTGAGCAGTTCTTC.